One sample yielded the 30 T cell receptor beta chains listed below, sequenced in a study of technical replicates of blood from several donors. Clones were read by immunoSEQ multiplex PCR, and TCRdb kept only the in-frame ones, dropping some. The table records 60,000 to 85,000 clones, roughly 94% of them present only once. Sequencing was carried out using T cells isolated from PBMCs. These receptors came from a human donor in good health.

This chain uses TRBV27 with TRBJ1-2; 8 positions agree with TRBD1. This CDR3 is 13 amino acids long. Germline V gene lookup returns CDR1 MNHEY and CDR2 SMNVEV (reference sequence). Trimming cost V 5 bases and J 10 bases; bases outside gene matches: 9. The CDR3 loop reads CASSPGTGHDYTF. The CDR3 DNA is TGTGCCAGCAGTCCAGGGACAGGCCACGACTACACCTTC.

This chain links TRBV7-2 with TRBJ2-3, with 11 bases that match TRBD2. Trimming cost V 0 bases and J 3 bases; bases outside gene matches: 5. CDR3 length: 17 amino acids. The germline V gene has CDR1 SGHTA and CDR2 FQGNSA. The CDR3 coding sequence is TGTGCCAGCAGCTTAGCTACTAGCGGGAGAGGTACAGATACGCAGTATTTT. It codes for CASSLATSGRGTDTQYF.

The genes are TRBV27 and TRBJ2-1; D might be TRBD2 (5 bases). Between the trimmed V and J ends, which lost 6 bases and 9 bases, there was a span of 24 bases. In germline, CDR1 is MNHEY, CDR2 SMNVEV (reference sequence). The CDR3 loop spans 16 amino acids. For the CDR3, the DNA is TGTGCCAGCAGCCCCCGACGTCTAGCTCGGAACAGTGAGCAGTTCTTC. Translating gives CASSPRRLARNSEQFF.

V usage is TRBV5-1 and J usage is TRBJ1-2, with D maybe TRBD1 (5 bases). From germline, CDR1 is SGHRS and CDR2 YFSETQ. Trimming removed 0 bases at V and 5 bases at J, with 14 bases between. CDR3 length equals 15 residues. This CDR3 is CASSLGQTPEYGYTF. The CDR3 DNA reads as TGCGCCAGCAGCTTGGGACAGACCCCCGAATATGGCTACACCTTC.

This clone showed up just once. The V call is TRBV7-2, the J call TRBJ2-1, with 10 bases fitting TRBD2. From germline, CDR1 is SGHTA and CDR2 FQGNSA. The CDR3 runs to 17 residues. Germline trimming cut 0 bases from V and 1 base from J; bases unmatched to any gene: 3. The CDR3 loop reads CASSLATSGESYNEQFF. In DNA form, the CDR3 reads TGTGCCAGCAGCTTAGCCACTAGCGGGGAATCCTACAATGAGCAGTTCTTC.

The J gene is TRBJ1-5, the V gene TRBV19; D not resolved. Trimming pared 7 bases from V and 9 bases from J, leaving 16 bases between. The CDR3 has 13 amino acids. Germline lookup yields CDR1 LNHDA and CDR2 SQIVND (reference sequence). Written as DNA, the CDR3 is TGTGCCAGTAAAGCGGGCCCGGCGGGGCCCCAGCATTTT. As protein: CASKAGPAGPQHF.

The chain couples TRBV7-2 to TRBJ2-7; 9 bases are shared with TRBD1. The V and J ends lost 2 bases and 0 bases, in that order; junction bases with no gene match: 2. The CDR3 extends over 15 amino acids. The V gene's germline CDR1 is SGHTA and CDR2 FQGNSA. CDR3 bases: TGTGCCAGCAGCTTAACGGGACAGGGCTCCTACGAGCAGTACTTC. It codes for CASSLTGQGSYEQYF.

The V gene is TRBV7-2, the J gene TRBJ2-7, with a tentative D call TRBD1 (6 bases). The CDR3 loop spans 15 amino acids. Germline V gene sequence: CDR1 SGHTA, CDR2 FQGNSA. V was clipped by 3 bases and J by 4 bases, with 16 bases between them. The CDR3 nucleotides read TGTGCCAGCAGCTTGGGGGCAGGGGAAGTTTACGAGCAGTACTTC. Translating gives CASSLGAGEVYEQYF.

The J gene is TRBJ2-7, the V gene TRBV19, with D unclear. V lost 7 bases and J 0 bases, leaving 13 bases between the germline ends. CDR1 and CDR2 from the germline V gene are LNHDA and SQIVND (reference sequence). The CDR3 is 14 residues long. CDR3 in amino acids: CASKQIQDSYEQYF. DNA for the CDR3: TGTGCCAGTAAGCAAATCCAGGACTCCTACGAGCAGTACTTC.

V gene TRBV6-4 combines with J gene TRBJ2-3, with 9 bases fitting TRBD2. V shed 4 bases, J shed 0 bases, and the junction held 17 bases outside the gene matches. CDR3 length: 20 residues. The germline gives CDR1 MRHNA, CDR2 SNTAGT. For the CDR3, the DNA is TGTGCCAGCAGTGCTCCCGTGACTAGCGGACACCTGCCTAGCACAGATACGCAGTATTTT. Encoded protein: CASSAPVTSGHLPSTDTQYF.

The chain recombines TRBV13 with TRBJ2-5; D perhaps matches TRBD2 (6 bases). V was trimmed by 3 bases and J by 5 bases, leaving 10 bases between them. Looked up from germline, CDR1 is PRHDT and CDR2 is FYEKMQ (reference sequence). The CDR3 loop spans 13 amino acids. CDR3 coding DNA: TGTGCCAGCAGCTTCCCCCGGGGGGAGACCCAGTACTTC. Its protein product is CASSFPRGETQYF.

The chain employs TRBV9 and TRBJ1-1; a possible D gene is TRBD1 (5 bases). CDR3 length equals 14 residues. Germline V gene lookup returns CDR1 SGDLS and CDR2 YYNGEE. Trimming shortened V by 3 bases and J by 7 bases, and 16 bases separated the two germline ends. CDR3 nucleotides: TGTGCCAGCAGCGGACGGGGGATAACTGATGAAGCTTTCTTT. Translating gives CASSGRGITDEAFF.

The V gene is TRBV28, the J gene TRBJ1-4; the match to TRBD1 covers 8 bases. The germline V gene encodes CDR1 MDHEN and CDR2 SYDVKM. Trimming at V came to 4 bases and at J to 7 bases, leaving 11 bases not matched to a gene. The CDR3 extends over 16 amino acids. In DNA form, the CDR3 reads TGTGCCAGCAGTTCCCCGCTCAGGGGGCGGTTTGAAAAACTGTTTTTT. Amino acid sequence: CASSSPLRGRFEKLFF.

CDR3 in amino acids: CASSRGLAGGPGEQFF. The CDR3 nucleotides read TGCGCCAGCAGCCGAGGACTAGCGGGAGGGCCGGGTGAGCAGTTCTTC. The chain recombines TRBV4-1 with TRBJ2-1; 15 bases match TRBD2. Germline V gene sequence: CDR1 MGHRA, CDR2 YSYEKL. The J segment lost 9 bases and the V segment lost 4 bases, leaving 7 bases of the junction unmatched. The length of the CDR3 is 16 residues.

This rearrangement joins TRBV6-5 to TRBJ2-7; possible D gene TRBD1, 5 bases. The CDR3 is 13 amino acids. Germline values: CDR1 MNHEY, CDR2 SVGAGI. Trimming cost V 7 bases and J 3 bases, with 13 bases left between them. The CDR3 bases are TGTGCCAGCACCCAGGGTCCCCGCTACGAGCAGTACTTC. This gives the protein CASTQGPRYEQYF.

V is TRBV4-1 and J is TRBJ1-2; D remains ambiguous. Germline CDR1 reads MGHRA; CDR2 reads YSYEKL. The CDR3 is 12 amino acids. Deletions cut 1 base from V and 7 bases from J, with 7 bases between. The CDR3, as DNA: TGCGCCAGCAGCCAAGGGAGGTCTGGCTACACCTTC. Protein product: CASSQGRSGYTF.

This clone was counted once. J is TRBJ2-1 and V is TRBV28; perhaps TRBD2 as D (5 bases). Trimming took 2 bases from V and 7 from J, leaving 12 bases between them. CDR1 is MDHEN, CDR2 SYDVKM, per germline. The CDR3 runs to 14 residues. The CDR3 nucleotides read TGTGCCAGCAGTTTACTTCCGCCGGGGAATGAGCAGTTCTTC. This encodes CASSLLPPGNEQFF. The variable domain in full, with the rest retrieved from reference TRBV28 and TRBJ2-1, is DVKVTQSSRYLVKRTGEKVFLECVQDMDHENMFWYRQDPGLGLRLIYFSYDVKMKEKGDIPEGYSVSREKKERFSLILESASTNQTSMYLCASSLLPPGNEQFFGPGTRLTVL.

The gene calls are TRBV4-2 and TRBJ2-1, with D perhaps matching TRBD2 (6 bases). Germline V gene data show CDR1 as LGHNA and CDR2 as YNFKEQ. V lost 2 bases and J lost 16, with 24 bases in between. This CDR3 has 15 residues. The CDR3 region is CASSQQNRLLAQNFF. In DNA form, the CDR3 reads TGTGCCAGCAGCCAACAAAACCGATTACTAGCCCAGAACTTCTTC.

The V gene is TRBV30, the J gene TRBJ1-1; no firm D call. V lost 4 bases to trimming and J lost 0 bases, with 6 bases between them. Germline lookup yields CDR1 GTSNPN and CDR2 SVGIG (reference sequence). The length of the CDR3 is 12 residues. The CDR3 coding sequence is TGTGCCTGGACAGTGATGAACACTGAAGCTTTCTTT. Translating gives CAWTVMNTEAFF.

This chain joins TRBV5-4 and TRBJ2-7, with 7 positions matching TRBD2. CDR3 size: 13 residues. The germline V gene has CDR1 SGHNT and CDR2 YYREEE (reference sequence). The V gene end was trimmed by 2 bases and the J gene end by 6 bases; junction bases not matched to a gene: 5. The DNA of the CDR3 is TGTGCCAGCAGCTTCGGTAGCGGGTTCGAGCAGTACTTC. Protein product: CASSFGSGFEQYF.

V usage is TRBV18 and J usage is TRBJ1-5; D gene ambiguous. Germline V gene lookup returns CDR1 KGHSH and CDR2 LQKENI. The CDR3 is 15 amino acids. The V gene lost 3 bases and the J gene lost 6 bases, with 15 bases spanning the gap. CDR3 DNA sequence: TGTGCCAGCTCACCGGTACGGGGTCCAGGTCAGCCCCAGCATTTT. This codes for CASSPVRGPGQPQHF.

CDR3: CAWRRGTGFSYEQYF. In DNA, the CDR3 is TGTGCCTGGAGGAGGGGGACAGGCTTCTCCTACGAGCAGTACTTC. The chain is built from TRBV30 and TRBJ2-7; 8 nucleotides agree with TRBD1. V lost 3 bases, J lost 0 bases, and 7 bases stayed unmatched. The CDR3 covers 15 residues. Germline V gene lookup returns CDR1 GTSNPN and CDR2 SVGIG (reference sequence).

The chain carries TRBV6-6 and TRBJ2-5; D remains ambiguous. The CDR3 consists of 15 residues. In germline, CDR1 is MNHNY, CDR2 SVGAGI (reference sequence). Trimming pared 3 bases from V and 0 bases from J, leaving 11 bases between. This chain's CDR3 is CASSYAQRNQETQYF. CDR3 nucleotide sequence: TGTGCCAGCAGTTATGCACAGAGAAACCAAGAGACCCAGTACTTC.

This chain connects TRBV28 to TRBJ1-2; D possibly corresponds to TRBD1 (5 bases). V lost 6 bases and J 8 bases, leaving 22 bases between the germline ends. Germline V gene data show CDR1 as MDHEN and CDR2 as SYDVKM. The length of the CDR3 is 15 residues. CDR3 amino acids: CASRLISGGSSGYTF. The CDR3, as DNA: TGTGCCAGCAGGCTGATATCGGGGGGGAGCAGCGGCTACACCTTC.

The rearrangement uses TRBV18 and TRBJ1-4; D not certain. The V end was cut by 5 bases, the J end by 3 bases, with 16 bases between. From germline, CDR1 is KGHSH and CDR2 LQKENI. The CDR3 extends over 16 amino acids. The CDR3 nucleotides read TGTGCCAGCTCAATCTCTGCGCGATATTCTAATGAAAAACTGTTTTTT. Its protein product is CASSISARYSNEKLFF.

This chain links TRBV5-1 with TRBJ2-5; possibly TRBD2 for D (6 bases). Trimming left V 2 bases short and J 2 bases short, with 19 bases between. The CDR3 has 17 residues. The V gene's germline CDR1 is SGHRS and CDR2 YFSETQ. The CDR3 nucleotides are TGCGCCAGCAGCTTCCGGGTTAGCGGAGAACTGCAAGAGACCCAGTACTTC. Amino acid sequence: CASSFRVSGELQETQYF. Using reference TRBV5-1 and TRBJ2-5 for the parts outside the CDR3, the full variable domain is KAGVTQTPRYLIKTRGQQVTLSCSPISGHRSVSWYQQTPGQGLQFLFEYFSETQRNKGNFPGRFSGRQFSNSRSEMNVSTLELGDSALYLCASSFRVSGELQETQYFGPGTRLLVL.

This clone was detected only once. The rearrangement joins TRBV5-1 to TRBJ2-3; tentatively, D is TRBD1 (7 bases). V was trimmed by 3 bases and J by 2 bases, leaving 19 bases between them. Per germline, CDR1 SGHRS and CDR2 YFSETQ. The CDR3 covers 17 residues. The CDR3: CASSSGVGTEFTDTQYF. CDR3 nucleotides: TGCGCCAGCAGCTCGGGAGTGGGGACAGAATTCACAGATACGCAGTATTTT.

This clone was picked up a small number of times. J is TRBJ1-1 and V is TRBV29-1, with D hard to call. Germline V gene data show CDR1 as SQVTM and CDR2 as ANQGSEA. CDR3 size: 13 residues. Deletions cut 4 bases from V and 3 bases from J, with 12 bases between. CDR3 coding DNA: TGCAGCGTTGCCCGTGAGGGAGACACTGAAGCTTTCTTT. This translates into CSVAREGDTEAFF.

The CDR3 coding sequence is TGCGCCAGCAGTGAGTTTACGGGGGACCAGTACTTC. Encoded protein: CASSEFTGDQYF. This rearrangement joins TRBV10-2 to TRBJ2-5; D might be TRBD2 (6 bases). The germline CDR1 and CDR2 sequences are WSHSY and SAAADI. This CDR3 contains 12 residues. V was shortened by 1 base and J by 10 bases, with 10 bases between the two germline ends.

This clone was observed a single time. The V and J genes are TRBV7-2 and TRBJ2-5; TRBD1 matches 9 bases. Germline CDR1 is SGHTA and CDR2 is FQGNSA. The V and J ends lost 5 bases and 1 base, in that order; junction bases with no gene match: 5. The length of the CDR3 is 15 residues. The CDR3 coding sequence is TGTGCCAGCAGCCCGGACAGGGGCCCCCAAGAGACCCAGTACTTC. Translated, it gives CASSPDRGPQETQYF.